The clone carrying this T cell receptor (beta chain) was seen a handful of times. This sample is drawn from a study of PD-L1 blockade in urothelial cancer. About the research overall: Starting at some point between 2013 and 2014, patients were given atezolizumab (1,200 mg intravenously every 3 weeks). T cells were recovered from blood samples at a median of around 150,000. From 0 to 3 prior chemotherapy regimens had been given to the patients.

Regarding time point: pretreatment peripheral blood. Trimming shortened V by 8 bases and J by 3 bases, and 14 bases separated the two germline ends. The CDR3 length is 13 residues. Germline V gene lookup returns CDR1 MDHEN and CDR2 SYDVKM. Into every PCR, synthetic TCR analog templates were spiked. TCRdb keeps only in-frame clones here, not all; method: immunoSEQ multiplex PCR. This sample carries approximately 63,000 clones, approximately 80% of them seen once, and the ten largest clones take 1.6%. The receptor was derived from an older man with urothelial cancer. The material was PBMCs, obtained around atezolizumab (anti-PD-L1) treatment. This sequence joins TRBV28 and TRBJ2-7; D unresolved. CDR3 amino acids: CASFKHNLYEQYF. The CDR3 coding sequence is TGTGCCAGCTTCAAACACAACCTCTACGAGCAGTACTTC.